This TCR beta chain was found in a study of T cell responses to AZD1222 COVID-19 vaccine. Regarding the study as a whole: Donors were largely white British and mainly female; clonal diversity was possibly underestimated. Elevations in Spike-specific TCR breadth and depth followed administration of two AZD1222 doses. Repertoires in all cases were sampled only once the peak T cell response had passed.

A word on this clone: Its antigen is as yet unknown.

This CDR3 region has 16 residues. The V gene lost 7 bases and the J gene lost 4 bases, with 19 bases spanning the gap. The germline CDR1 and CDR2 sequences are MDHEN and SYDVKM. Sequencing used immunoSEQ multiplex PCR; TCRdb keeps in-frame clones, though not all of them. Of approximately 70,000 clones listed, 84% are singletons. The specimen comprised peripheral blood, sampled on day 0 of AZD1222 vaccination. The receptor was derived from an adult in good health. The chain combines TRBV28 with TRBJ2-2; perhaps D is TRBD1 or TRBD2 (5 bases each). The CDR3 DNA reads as TGTGCCAGCACCAGAGGGGCAGGGTGGGGCACCGGGGAGCTGTTTTTT. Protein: CASTRGAGWGTGELFF.